This T cell receptor (beta chain) was sequenced in a study of response to subunit inactivated influenza vaccine. TCRdb analysed the RT-PCR reads with MiXCR anew, one entry per CDR3 protein. The repertoire has approximately 530,000 distinct CDR3 sequences, less than 8% of them found once; the top ten carry 10% to 15%. J was trimmed by 6 bases and V by 2 bases; bases with no gene match: 6. The CDR3 sequence is 16 residues long. Germline assignment: CDR1 SGHTA and CDR2 FQGNSA. This clonotype was recorded at least ten times. The chain combines TRBV7-2 with TRBJ2-3, with 12 positions matching TRBD2. Sample: PBMCs from blood, taken less than 30 months after vaccination. The source is a man between 50 and 69 years old who received an inactivated influenza vaccine. The CDR3 DNA reads TGTGCCAGCAGCTTAATGCCTAGCGGGGGGGCGGATACGCAGTATTTT. Protein: CASSLMPSGGADTQYF.